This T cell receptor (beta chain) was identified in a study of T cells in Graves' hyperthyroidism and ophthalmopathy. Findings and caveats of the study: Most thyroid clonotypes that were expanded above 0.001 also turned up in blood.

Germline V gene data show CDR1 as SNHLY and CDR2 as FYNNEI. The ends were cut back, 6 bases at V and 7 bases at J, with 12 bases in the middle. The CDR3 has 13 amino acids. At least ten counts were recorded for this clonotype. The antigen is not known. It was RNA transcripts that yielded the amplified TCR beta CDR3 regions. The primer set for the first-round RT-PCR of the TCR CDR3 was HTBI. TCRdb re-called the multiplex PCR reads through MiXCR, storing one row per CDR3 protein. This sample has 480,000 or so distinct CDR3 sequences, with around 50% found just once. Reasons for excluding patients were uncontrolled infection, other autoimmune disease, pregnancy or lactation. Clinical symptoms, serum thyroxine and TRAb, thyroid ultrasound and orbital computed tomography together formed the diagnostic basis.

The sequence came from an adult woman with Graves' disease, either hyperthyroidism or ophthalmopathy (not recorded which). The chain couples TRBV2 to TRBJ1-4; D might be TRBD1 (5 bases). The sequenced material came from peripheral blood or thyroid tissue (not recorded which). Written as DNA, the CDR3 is TGTGCCAGCAGGTCCGGAAGGGGTGAAAAACTGTTTTTT. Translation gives CASRSGRGEKLFF.